This TCR beta chain was recorded in a study of blood T cell repertoires in COVID-19 (dated by TCRdb to about 2020). Concerning the study at large: Samples from collaborators originated in the United States, Italy and Spain and spanned both the acute and convalescent phases of COVID-19. A de-identified subject ID, COVID-19 status, age in years and sex were almost always included in the sample metadata. Samples were obtained from the ongoing ImmuneRACE study (first 160 participants) and from over 1,000 subjects provided by 6 global collaborators. Where HLA class I and class II types were available, the types were taken from metadata supplied by the sample provider, not from assay-based typing. The prospective study material was composed of cDNA or gDNA derived from T cells, B-cell-depleted T cells, or PBMCs. The dataset comprised deeply sampled blood TCRbeta repertoires from subjects exposed to, actively infected with, or recovered from COVID-19. A freely available public database, intended as a resource for researchers studying the immune response to SARS-CoV-2, is where the repertoires were released.

About this clone itself: It lacks a known antigen. Base-call qualities are not available, and no considerably larger clone is one nucleotide away.

Including cysteine and phenylalanine, the CDR3 has 12 amino acids. Only the CDR3 part of the read is kept: 36 bases, read in frame from the first base. V sheds 5 bases and J sheds 7 bases, leaving 11 bases between their ends. CDR1 and CDR2 are read off the germline V gene (reference sequence) as LNHDA and SQIVND. At one collaborating source in Seattle, patients were enrolled during active infection and were followed longitudinally through the course of disease. The collaborating institutions used their own protocols to collect whole blood in K2EDTA tubes. For TCRbeta analysis, collaborator samples were shipped as frozen whole blood, as isolated PBMCs, or as DNA extracted from either sample type. Results the study describes overall, beyond this receptor: The quantity of clinical and demographic metadata differed by source and by participant and was supplied without curation.

TCRbeta CDR3 regions were amplified from genomic DNA using the immunoSEQ Assay, a bias-controlled multiplex PCR. The authors processed their data as follows. Within the assay, amplification of reference gene primers was used to estimate how many nucleated cells each sample contained. To quantify the absolute abundance of each unique TCRbeta CDR3 rearrangement, sequence reads were collapsed and filtered. For each sample, productive Simpson clonality was calculated as the square root of Simpson's diversity index over productive rearrangements. TCRdb re-hosts the immuneACCESS table, in-frame sequences only. Its copies lack some clones; in the studies checked, an unresolved V gene accounts for under half of them, and the cause for the rest is not known. D and trimming come from the DNA, and the V and J calls and clone size come from that table. This sample gives 85,000 to 100,000 clones in total; 80% to 90% of them show up just once. The ten largest clones represent around 2% of the sample.

The sequencing sample was made of peripheral blood. The rearranged chain carries TRBV19 and TRBJ1-2; a weak D assignment points to TRBD1 (6 bases agree). This TCR was recovered from a man aged 50 to 60 with COVID-19, enrolled during active disease. Read as DNA, the sequence is TGTGCCAGTAGTGGGGACACTCCTGGCTACACCTTC. Translated, this is CASSGDTPGYTF.